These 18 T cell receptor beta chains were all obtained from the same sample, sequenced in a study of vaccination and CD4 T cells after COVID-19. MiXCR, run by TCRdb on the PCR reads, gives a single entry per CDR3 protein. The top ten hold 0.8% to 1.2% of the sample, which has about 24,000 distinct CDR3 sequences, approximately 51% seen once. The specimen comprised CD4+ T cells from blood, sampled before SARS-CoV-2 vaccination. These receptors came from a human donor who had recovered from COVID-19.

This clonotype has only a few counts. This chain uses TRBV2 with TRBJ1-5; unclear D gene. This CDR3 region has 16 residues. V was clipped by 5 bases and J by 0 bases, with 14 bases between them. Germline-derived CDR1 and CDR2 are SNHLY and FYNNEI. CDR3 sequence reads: CASSLVGSHSNQPQHF. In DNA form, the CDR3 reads TGTGCCAGCAGTTTAGTCGGCAGCCATAGCAATCAGCCCCAGCATTTT. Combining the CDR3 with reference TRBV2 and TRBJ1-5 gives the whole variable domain EPEVTQTPSHQVTQMGQEVILRCVPISNHLYFYWYRQILGQKVEFLVSFYNNEISEKSEIFDDQFSVERPDGSNFTLKIRSTKLEDSAMYFCASSLVGSHSNQPQHFGDGTRLSIL.

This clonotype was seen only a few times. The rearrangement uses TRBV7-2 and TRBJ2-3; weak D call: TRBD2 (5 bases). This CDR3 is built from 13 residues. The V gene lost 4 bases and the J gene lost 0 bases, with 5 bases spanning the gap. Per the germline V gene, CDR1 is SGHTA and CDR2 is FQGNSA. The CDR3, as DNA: TGTGCCAGCAGCTGGACTAGCACAGATACGCAGTATTTT. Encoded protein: CASSWTSTDTQYF. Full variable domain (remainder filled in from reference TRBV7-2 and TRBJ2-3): GAGVSQSPSNKVTEKGKDVELRCDPISGHTALYWYRQSLGQGLEFLIYFQGNSAPDKSGLPSDRFSAERTGGSVSTLTIQRTQQEDSAVYLCASSWTSTDTQYFGPGTRLTVL.

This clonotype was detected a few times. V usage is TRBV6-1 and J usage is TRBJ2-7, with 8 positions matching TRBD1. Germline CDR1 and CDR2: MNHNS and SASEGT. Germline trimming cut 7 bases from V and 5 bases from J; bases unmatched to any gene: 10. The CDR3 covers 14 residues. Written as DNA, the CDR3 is TGTGCCAGCAAATTTGGACAGGGTAGCGACGAGCAGTACTTC. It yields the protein CASKFGQGSDEQYF.

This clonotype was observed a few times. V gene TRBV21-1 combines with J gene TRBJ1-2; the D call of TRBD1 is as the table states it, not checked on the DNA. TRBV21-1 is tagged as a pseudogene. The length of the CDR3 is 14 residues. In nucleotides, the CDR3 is TGTGCCAGCAGCAAAGTAGGGGGGCAGAACGGCTACACCTTC. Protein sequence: CASSKVGGQNGYTF.

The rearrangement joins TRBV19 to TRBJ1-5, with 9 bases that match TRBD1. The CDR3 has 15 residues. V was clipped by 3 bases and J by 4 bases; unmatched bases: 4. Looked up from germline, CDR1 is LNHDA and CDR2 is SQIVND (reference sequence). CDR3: CASSMGQGRNQPQHF. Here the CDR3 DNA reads TGTGCCAGTAGTATGGGACAGGGAAGGAATCAGCCCCAGCATTTT.

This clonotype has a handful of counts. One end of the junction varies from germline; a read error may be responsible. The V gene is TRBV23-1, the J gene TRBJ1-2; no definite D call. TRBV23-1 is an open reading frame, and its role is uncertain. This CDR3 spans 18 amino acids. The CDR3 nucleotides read TGCGCCAGCACCCACCCCCCTCTACCGGACCGTGCCAACTCTGGCTACACCTTC. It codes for CASTHPPLPDRANSGYTF.

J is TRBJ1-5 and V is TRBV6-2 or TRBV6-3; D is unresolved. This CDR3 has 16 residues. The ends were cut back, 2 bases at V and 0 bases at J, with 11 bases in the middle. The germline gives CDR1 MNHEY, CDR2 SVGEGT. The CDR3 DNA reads TGTGCCAGCAGTTACGGAGGTACATATAGCAATCAGCCCCAGCATTTT. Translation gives CASSYGGTYSNQPQHF.

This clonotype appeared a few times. This CDR3 reads CASSPYTEAFF. CDR3 nucleotide sequence: TGTGCCAGCAGCCCTTACACTGAAGCTTTCTTT. The chain recombines TRBV7-9 with TRBJ1-1; D is undetermined. V lost 5 bases to trimming and J lost 3 bases, with 4 bases between them. Germline V gives CDR1 SEHNR, CDR2 FQNEAQ (reference sequence). The CDR3 has 11 residues.

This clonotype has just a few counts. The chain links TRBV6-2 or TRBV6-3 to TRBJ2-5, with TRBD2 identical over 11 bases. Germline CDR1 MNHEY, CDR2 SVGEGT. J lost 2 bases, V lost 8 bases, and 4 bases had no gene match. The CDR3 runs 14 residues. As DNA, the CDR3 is TGTGCCAGCTGGGGGACTAGCGGACAAGAGACCCAGTACTTC. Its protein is CASWGTSGQETQYF.

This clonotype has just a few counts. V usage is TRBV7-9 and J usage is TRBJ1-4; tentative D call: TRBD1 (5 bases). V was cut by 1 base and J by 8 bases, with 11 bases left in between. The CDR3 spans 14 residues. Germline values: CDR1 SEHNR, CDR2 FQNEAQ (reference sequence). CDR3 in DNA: TGTGCCAGCAGCTTAGTTGGGACGTCCGAAAAACTGTTTTTT. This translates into CASSLVGTSEKLFF. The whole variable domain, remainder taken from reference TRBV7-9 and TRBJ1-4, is DTGVSQNPRHKITKRGQNVTFRCDPISEHNRLYWYRQTLGQGPEFLTYFQNEAQLEKSRLLSDRFSAERPKGSFSTLEIQRTEQGDSAMYLCASSLVGTSEKLFFGSGTQLSVL.

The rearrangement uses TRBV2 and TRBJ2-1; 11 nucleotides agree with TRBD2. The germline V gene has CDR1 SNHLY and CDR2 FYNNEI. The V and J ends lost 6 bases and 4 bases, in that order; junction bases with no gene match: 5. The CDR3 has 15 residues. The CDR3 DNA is TGTGCCAGCAGGGGAGGGACTAGCGGATACAATGAGCAGTTCTTC. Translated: CASRGGTSGYNEQFF.

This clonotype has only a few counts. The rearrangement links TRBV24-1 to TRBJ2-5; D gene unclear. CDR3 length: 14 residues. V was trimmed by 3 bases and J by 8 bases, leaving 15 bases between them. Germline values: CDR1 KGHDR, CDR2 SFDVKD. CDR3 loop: CATSDIRTGDTQYF. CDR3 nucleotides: TGTGCCACCAGTGATATCAGGACCGGAGACACCCAGTACTTC.

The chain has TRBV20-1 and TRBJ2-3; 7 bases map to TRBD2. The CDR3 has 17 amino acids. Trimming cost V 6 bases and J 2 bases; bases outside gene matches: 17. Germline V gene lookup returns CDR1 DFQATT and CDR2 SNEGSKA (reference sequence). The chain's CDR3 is CSATDPRGLILTDTQYF. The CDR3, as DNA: TGCAGTGCCACCGATCCCCGGGGACTAATTCTCACAGATACGCAGTATTTT.

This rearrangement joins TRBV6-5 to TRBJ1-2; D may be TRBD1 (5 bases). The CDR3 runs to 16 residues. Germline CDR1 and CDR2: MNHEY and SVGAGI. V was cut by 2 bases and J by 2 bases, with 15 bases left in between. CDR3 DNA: TGTGCCAGCAGTTACGGTACGGACAATACCAACTATGGCTACACCTTC. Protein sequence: CASSYGTDNTNYGYTF.

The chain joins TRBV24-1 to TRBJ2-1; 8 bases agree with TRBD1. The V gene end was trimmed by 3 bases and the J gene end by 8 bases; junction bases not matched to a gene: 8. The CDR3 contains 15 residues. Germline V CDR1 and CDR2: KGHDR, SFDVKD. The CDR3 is CATSDTGQGRDEQFF. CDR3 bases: TGTGCCACCAGTGATACCGGACAGGGAAGAGATGAGCAGTTCTTC.

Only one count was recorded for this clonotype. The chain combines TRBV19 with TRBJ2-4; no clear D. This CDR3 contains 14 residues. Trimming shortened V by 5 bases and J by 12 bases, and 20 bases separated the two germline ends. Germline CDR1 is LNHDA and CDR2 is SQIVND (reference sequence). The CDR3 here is CASSGQVPSEPQYF. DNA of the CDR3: TGTGCCAGTAGTGGGCAGGTCCCTTCCGAGCCTCAGTACTTC.

The CDR3 is CASSPENWANQETQYF. In nucleotides, the CDR3 is TGTGCCAGCAGCCCGGAGAACTGGGCGAACCAAGAGACCCAGTACTTC. V and J are TRBV11-2 and TRBJ2-5; D not certain. This CDR3 is 16 amino acids long. Trimming left V 5 bases short and J 0 bases short, with 16 bases between. Germline V gene sequence: CDR1 SGHAT, CDR2 FQNNGV.

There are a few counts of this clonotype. The CDR3 reads CASSQGRAAAPQHF. The CDR3 nucleotides read TGCGCCAGCAGCCAAGGAAGAGCTGCGGCGCCCCAGCATTTT. V and J are TRBV4-1 and TRBJ1-5; D is unclear. Per germline, CDR1 MGHRA and CDR2 YSYEKL. V was cut by 1 base and J by 9 bases, with 13 bases left in between. The CDR3 spans 14 residues.